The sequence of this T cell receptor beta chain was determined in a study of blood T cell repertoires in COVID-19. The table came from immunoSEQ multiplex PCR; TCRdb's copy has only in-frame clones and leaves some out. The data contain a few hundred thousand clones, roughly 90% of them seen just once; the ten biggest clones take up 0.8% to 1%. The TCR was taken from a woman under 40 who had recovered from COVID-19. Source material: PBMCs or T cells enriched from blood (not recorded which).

CDR3 DNA: TGTGCCAGCAGCGTCCTAGCGGGGGGCACAGATACGCAGTATTTT. Translation gives CASSVLAGGTDTQYF. The chain carries TRBV9 and TRBJ2-3, with 10 bases aligning to TRBD2. V gave up 2 bases and J gave up 1 base; unmatched junction bases: 1. Germline CDR1 is SGDLS and CDR2 is YYNGEE. The CDR3 length is 15 residues.